This T cell receptor (beta chain) was sequenced during a study of blood T cells in healthy people across ages. Study-wide points: No one knew whether donors had CMV, which possibly confounded expanded clonotype changes. TCR beta diversity, measured per million T cells, fell in a roughly linear way with age.

Isolation recovered at least 6 million PBMCs from every sample. Combining a sample-barcoded 5' primer with a J-beta primer mix, a second PCR ran for roughly 6 to 12 cycles. Each cDNA molecule carried a tag from a template-switch adaptor that contained 12 random nucleotides. MiXCR, run by TCRdb on the 5' RACE reads, gives a single entry per CDR3 protein. The sample includes about 800,000 distinct CDR3 sequences, 20% to 25% of them seen just once. With regard to this clonotype: The antigen is unknown.

CDR1 MDHEN and CDR2 SYDVKM come from the germline V gene. Trimming took 1 base from V and 1 from J, leaving 16 bases between them. CDR3 length: 17 residues. Another study also made use of these data, one on T cells of mothers and their children.

The chain carries TRBV28 and TRBJ1-1, with a possible D match to TRBD1 (6 bases). Sequencing was carried out using blood. The receptor's source is a boy between 5 and 17 years old in good health. CDR3: CASSLYAGGQSNTEAFF. In DNA form, the CDR3 reads TGTGCCAGCAGTTTATATGCCGGGGGGCAGTCGAACACTGAAGCTTTCTTT.